The text below deals with one T cell receptor beta chain. Germline V gives CDR1 MNHNY, CDR2 SVGAGI (reference sequence). The ends were cut back, 8 bases at V and 6 bases at J, with 8 bases in the middle. There are 11 residues in the CDR3. The sample belongs to a study of blood T cell repertoires in COVID-19. Study details: PBMCs, B-cell-depleted T cells, or T cells were the source of the cDNA or gDNA that made up the material.

Study processing details: Amplification with reference gene primers provided the estimates of nucleated cell counts. Sequenced by immunoSEQ multiplex PCR; TCRdb stores in-frame clones only, minus some. From that table come the V and J calls and clone size; the DNA was used to work out D and trimming. The sample includes over 50,000 clones, over 75% of them seen just once. The chain couples TRBV6-6 to TRBJ1-5; D uncertain. This sequence originates from a man aged 55-75 years with acute or convalescent COVID-19. Specimen: peripheral blood. The CDR3 protein is CASQSGQPQHF. The CDR3, as DNA: TGTGCCAGCCAATCCGGTCAGCCCCAGCATTTT.